Listed below are T cell receptor beta chains from one sample, sequenced in a study of blood T cell repertoires in COVID-19. Using immunoSEQ multiplex PCR, the repertoire was profiled, and TCRdb retains in-frame clones only, with some absent. In the table there are about 210,000 clones, roughly 85% of which are singletons. Sequencing was performed on peripheral blood. The source of these receptors is a woman aged 40 to 50 with active or convalescent COVID-19. Each CDR3 is given without its conserved first and last residue.

J | V | CDR3
TRBJ1-4 | TRBV9 | ASSGGPGREKLF
TRBJ1-1 | TRBV11-2 | ASSLVEEAF
TRBJ1-3 | TRBV10-3 | AISEDTGNTIY
TRBJ1-5 | TRBV19 | ASRTQGLQPQH
TRBJ2-1 | TRBV7-6 | ASSTDRSAYNEQF
TRBJ2-2 | TRBV10-3 | AIRRQGVNTGELF
TRBJ2-6 | TRBV7-2 | ASSSRRGRGTGANVLT
TRBJ1-1 | TRBV3-1/TRBV3-2 | ASSQDGIRDTEAF
TRBJ2-7 | TRBV21-1 | ASSKSNGTAHEQY
TRBJ2-7 | TRBV24-1 | ATSESSRPYEQY
TRBJ2-7 | TRBV7-8 | ASSLHPGGEQY
TRBJ1-2 | TRBV6-5 | ASSYSDRVYGYT
TRBJ2-3 | TRBV11-2 | ASSYRGQPVTDTQY
TRBJ1-2 | TRBV25-1 | ASSRQGLFYGYT
TRBJ2-3 | TRBV19 | ASQTSGGTDTQY
TRBJ2-5 | TRBV6-5 | ASSYGAGVETQY
TRBJ2-7 | TRBV10-1 | ASSESGQGDEQY
TRBJ2-7 | TRBV2 | ASSDPGQGYEQY
TRBJ2-5 | TRBV2 | ASSDPLRTGKQETQY
TRBJ1-1 | TRBV28 | ASSSGVSPYLNTEAF
TRBJ1-1 | TRBV18 | ASSPLHPGTGSEAF
TRBJ2-7 | TRBV18 | ASSPRQGGEQY
TRBJ2-3 | TRBV5-1 | ASGVSGDLTDTQY
TRBJ1-5 | TRBV12-5 | ASGLGTGTDSNQPQH
TRBJ2-3 | TRBV7-3 | ASSSSTDTQY
TRBJ1-4 | TRBV28 | ASSLNSGGGYLQNEKLF
TRBJ2-1 | TRBV24-1 | ATGTGLLNEQF
TRBJ2-6 | TRBV5-6 | ASSFYGPHSGANVLT
TRBJ2-3 | TRBV24-1 | ATSDFHGGRDTQY
TRBJ1-4 | TRBV18 | ASSPVGGSANEKLF
TRBJ1-6 | TRBV2 | ASSEVITRASPLH
TRBJ2-2 | TRBV2 | ASREQGISAGELF
TRBJ1-1 | TRBV10-3 | AISEGWVPGQGKGNEAF
TRBJ1-1 | TRBV5-1 | ASSLQDTEAF
TRBJ1-4 | TRBV4-2 | ASSQDSDSLNEKLF
TRBJ1-1 | TRBV3-1/TRBV3-2 | ASSHSPQGEAF
TRBJ1-1 | TRBV6-2/TRBV6-3 | ASSYSRAGQLNTEAF
TRBJ1-5 | TRBV4-3 | ASSQDPGQGPYSNQPQH
TRBJ2-7 | TRBV11-3 | ASSDTQTYEQY
TRBJ1-2 | TRBV27 | ASSLSPARLDYGYT
TRBJ2-4 | TRBV19 | ASSITSGRNIQY
TRBJ1-5 | TRBV28 | ASIQSGQPQH
TRBJ1-5 | TRBV4-3 | ASSQSFNQPQH
TRBJ2-3 | TRBV9 | ASSVAADTQY
TRBJ1-2 | TRBV11-1 | ASSLRSYYGYT
TRBJ1-6 | TRBV6-2/TRBV6-3 | ASSYSQGSSYNSPLH
TRBJ2-7 | TRBV2 | ASSDASRSYEQY
TRBJ2-2 | TRBV7-2 | ASSSWDYGELF
TRBJ2-7 | TRBV5-4 | ASSLGGVAGAYEQY
TRBJ2-4 | TRBV4-3 | ASSQVSGAMKNIQY
TRBJ2-7 | TRBV7-9 | AGAGDFGGDEQY
TRBJ2-7 | TRBV7-9 | ASTETGYYEQY
TRBJ2-7 | TRBV6-1 | ASSESIGQSYEQY
TRBJ1-3 | TRBV7-9 | ASSSTAFYGNTIY
TRBJ2-5 | TRBV4-2 | ASSQVGQGKETQY
TRBJ2-7 | TRBV24-1 | ATSDANTERGGYEQY
TRBJ1-1 | TRBV2 | ASSDSWAGRDPPEAF
TRBJ2-7 | TRBV25-1 | ASSEGPLEQY
TRBJ1-6 | TRBV5-4 | ASRAGRQPNSPLH